Below are 27 T cell receptor beta chains sequenced from a single sample in a study of beta chain features in type 1 diabetes. Study findings and constraints: Type 1 diabetes patients showed a moderate but significant shortening of TCRB CDR3s in all four CD4+ subsets.

Sequencing targeted expressed TCRB transcripts, as all isolated RNA had been reverse transcribed. Profiled with immunoSEQ multiplex PCR; TCRdb holds only in-frame clones, not every one. The sample lists about 340,000 clones; about a tenth were seen once. The antigens these receptors bind are not known. The sequenced material came from central memory CD4+ T cells from blood. These receptor sequences come from a man aged 30-40 years with type 1 diabetes.

The gene calls are TRBV27 and TRBJ2-5, with 9 bases fitting TRBD1. Germline V lookup: CDR1 MNHEY, CDR2 SMNVEV (reference sequence). There are 15 residues in the CDR3. V lost 4 bases and J lost 2; bases outside the gene matches: 5. As DNA, the CDR3 is TGTGCCAGCAGTTCCTTCGACAGGGGGCAAGAGACCCAGTACTTC. It specifies CASSSFDRGQETQYF.

The J gene is TRBJ1-4, the V gene TRBV18, with a tentative D call TRBD1 (6 bases). The germline V and J ends were trimmed by 2 bases and 5 bases, with 12 bases remaining between them. The length of the CDR3 is 15 residues. Germline loops: CDR1 KGHSH, CDR2 LQKENI. The CDR3 DNA is TGTGCCAGCTCACCAGCCCGACAGGAGAATGAAAAACTGTTTTTT. Its translation: CASSPARQENEKLFF.

The rearrangement joins TRBV9 to TRBJ2-2, with 14 bases lining up with TRBD2. J lost 5 bases, V lost 4 bases, and 10 bases had no gene match. Per germline, CDR1 SGDLS and CDR2 YYNGEE. CDR3 length: 18 residues. This CDR3 reads CASSPGLAGASGTGELFF. The CDR3 DNA is TGTGCCAGCAGCCCGGGACTAGCGGGGGCCTCGGGAACCGGGGAGCTGTTTTTT.

This clone has just a few counts. The CDR3 loop is CASSLGLARTGELFF. The DNA of the CDR3 is TGTGCCAGCAGCCTGGGACTAGCGCGCACCGGGGAGCTGTTTTTT. The V gene is TRBV7-2, the J gene TRBJ2-2; 10 bases fit TRBD2. The germline V gene encodes CDR1 SGHTA and CDR2 FQGNSA. With 5 bases clipped from V and 4 bases from J, the junction kept 4 bases outside the gene matches. The CDR3 sequence is 15 residues long.

This clone was seen ten or more times. This chain uses TRBV10-3 with TRBJ2-5, with a tentative D call TRBD2 (5 bases). Germline CDR1 ENHRY, CDR2 SYGVKD. Trimming cost V 8 bases and J 5 bases, with 12 bases left between them. The CDR3 runs to 12 residues. The CDR3 sequence: CAIGGGGETQYF. CDR3 DNA: TGTGCCATCGGAGGCGGTGGCGAGACCCAGTACTTC.

The chain couples TRBV4-3 to TRBJ1-2, with 7 bases aligning to TRBD1. Germline V lookup: CDR1 LGHNA, CDR2 YSLEER. V was pared by 0 bases and J by 8 bases, with 3 bases of the junction left unmatched. The CDR3 spans 13 residues. CDR3 region: CASSQDRGDGYTF. The CDR3 DNA sequence: TGCGCCAGCAGCCAAGACAGGGGGGACGGCTACACCTTC.

The chain joins TRBV6-1 to TRBJ2-7; D is perhaps TRBD2 (5 bases). The germline V gene encodes CDR1 MNHNS and CDR2 SASEGT. V lost 8 bases to trimming and J lost 3 bases, with 11 bases between them. This CDR3 contains 12 residues. In DNA, the CDR3 is TGTGCCAGCCCAAGGCGGGTCTACGAGCAGTACTTC. This sequence encodes CASPRRVYEQYF.

This clone was detected only a few times. J is TRBJ1-2 and V is TRBV6-5; no reliable D call. This CDR3 comprises 13 residues. V lost 6 bases to trimming and J lost 4 bases, with 12 bases between them. From germline, CDR1 is MNHEY and CDR2 SVGAGI. This chain's CDR3 is CASSLTGGYGYTF. CDR3 coding DNA: TGTGCCAGCAGCCTGACTGGAGGCTATGGCTACACCTTC.

This clone has more than one count but fewer than ten. The V call is TRBV28, the J call TRBJ2-7, with D unresolved. Per germline, CDR1 MDHEN and CDR2 SYDVKM. V gave up 5 bases and J gave up 5 bases, with 13 bases separating them. This CDR3 is built from 13 residues. The CDR3 DNA is TGTGCCAGCAGTAACCCCGCAACAGACGAGCAGTACTTC. This codes for CASSNPATDEQYF.

This clone occurred a few times. This chain connects TRBV7-2 to TRBJ2-3; TRBD1 matches 10 bases. CDR3 length equals 16 residues. Germline loops: CDR1 SGHTA, CDR2 FQGNSA. Trimming cost V 5 bases and J 1 base; bases outside gene matches: 6. DNA for the CDR3: TGTGCCAGCAGCATGACAGGGGGCGGTGGCACAGATACGCAGTATTTT. It codes for CASSMTGGGGTDTQYF.

The table lists this clone with a few counts. V and J are TRBV7-2 and TRBJ2-1; D is ambiguous. The germline V and J ends were trimmed by 2 bases and 3 bases, with 5 bases remaining between them. The CDR3 is made up of 13 amino acids. Germline V gene data show CDR1 as SGHTA and CDR2 as FQGNSA. The CDR3 here is CASSLNLYNEQFF. The CDR3 bases are TGTGCCAGCAGCTTAAACCTCTACAATGAGCAGTTCTTC.

This clone was observed a few times. The CDR3 nucleotides read TGCGCCAGCAGCCGAGGGACAGGGGATATCGAGACCCAGTACTTC. It translates to CASSRGTGDIETQYF. V and J are TRBV4-1 and TRBJ2-5; 10 bases line up with TRBD1. The CDR3 has 15 amino acids. The V gene's germline CDR1 is MGHRA and CDR2 YSYEKL. V was clipped by 4 bases and J by 5 bases; unmatched bases: 7.

The J gene is TRBJ1-6, the V gene TRBV9; possible D gene TRBD1, 5 bases. The CDR3 is 16 amino acids. CDR1 and CDR2 (germline): SGDLS, YYNGEE. Trimming shortened V by 4 bases and J by 5 bases, and 16 bases separated the two germline ends. CDR3 residues: CASSPEAGGDNSPLHF. The CDR3 region has the DNA TGTGCCAGCAGCCCCGAAGCGGGGGGGGATAATTCACCCCTCCACTTT.

There are a few counts of this clone. The chain has TRBV29-1 and TRBJ1-1, with TRBD1 matching 9 bases. This CDR3 is built from 16 residues. V lost 6 bases, J lost 6 bases, and 17 bases stayed unmatched. Germline loops: CDR1 SQVTM, CDR2 ANQGSEA. For the CDR3, the DNA is TGCAGCGTGTACGACCTAACTTGGGGACAGGGATCTGAAGCTTTCTTT. It translates to CSVYDLTWGQGSEAFF.

The sample holds a few counts of this clone. The chain links TRBV10-3 to TRBJ1-1; no clear D. Trimming stripped 5 bases from V and 0 bases from J, with 13 bases between. CDR1 ENHRY and CDR2 SYGVKD come from the germline V gene. This CDR3 region has 15 residues. Here the CDR3 reads CAISRAVSMNTEAFF. CDR3 bases: TGTGCCATCAGTCGTGCGGTTTCGATGAACACTGAAGCTTTCTTT.

This clone was counted a few times. V is TRBV7-8 and J is TRBJ1-6; D remains unclear. This CDR3 comprises 14 residues. Germline V gives CDR1 SGHVS, CDR2 FQNEAQ. Trimming cost V 3 bases and J 6 bases, with 9 bases left between them. The CDR3 DNA reads TGTGCCAGCAGCTTCCCCGGGAGTAATTCACCCCTCCACTTT. Protein sequence: CASSFPGSNSPLHF.

This chain connects TRBV10-3 to TRBJ1-1; D gene ambiguous. This CDR3 contains 13 residues. Deletions cut 6 bases from V and 0 bases from J, with 8 bases between. Germline CDR1 ENHRY, CDR2 SYGVKD. The CDR3 nucleotides are TGTGCCATCAGGGCGCTACTGAACACTGAAGCTTTCTTT. Protein product: CAIRALLNTEAFF.

V usage is TRBV2 and J usage is TRBJ1-1; D remains unclear. Germline assignment: CDR1 SNHLY and CDR2 FYNNEI. V shed 3 bases and J shed 4 bases, with 12 bases lying between them. CDR3 length equals 14 residues. In DNA form, the CDR3 reads TGTGCCAGCAGTGACCCCAGCAACATCACTGAAGCTTTCTTT. It yields the protein CASSDPSNITEAFF.

In this sample, this clone turned up many times. The rearrangement links TRBV2 to TRBJ1-6, with a tentative D call TRBD1 (5 bases). Germline-derived CDR1 and CDR2 are SNHLY and FYNNEI. The CDR3 runs to 14 residues. V shed 2 bases and J shed 16 bases, with 18 bases lying between them. CDR3 DNA: TGTGCCAGCAGTGAAATGGGGACGACAACCGGGCTCCACTTT. The encoded protein is CASSEMGTTTGLHF.

This clone has a handful of counts. The chain joins TRBV5-4 to TRBJ2-1, with TRBD1 matching over 7 bases. J gave up 4 bases and V 7 bases, and 11 bases lay outside the gene matches. From germline, CDR1 is SGHNT and CDR2 YYREEE (reference sequence). The CDR3 is 15 amino acids. CDR3 in DNA: TGTGCCAGCCTAAATCAAAGACAGGGATACAATGAGCAGTTCTTC. The encoded protein is CASLNQRQGYNEQFF.

This clone was seen repeatedly, ten times or more. The chain links TRBV4-3 to TRBJ1-1; no reliable D call. Germline V lookup: CDR1 LGHNA, CDR2 YSLEER. The V gene lost 0 bases and the J gene lost 5 bases, with 10 bases spanning the gap. This CDR3 is 14 amino acids long. The CDR3 sequence: CASSQDPEGTEAFF. As DNA, the CDR3 is TGCGCCAGCAGCCAAGATCCAGAGGGAACTGAAGCTTTCTTT.

This clone has only a few counts. The rearrangement uses TRBV19 and TRBJ2-2, with D tentatively TRBD1 (6 bases). V shed 6 bases and J shed 0 bases, with 11 bases lying between them. The V gene's germline CDR1 is LNHDA and CDR2 SQIVND (reference sequence). The CDR3 totals 15 residues. The CDR3 DNA reads as TGTGCCAGTAGGCCGACAGGAGCGAACACCGGGGAGCTGTTTTTT. Its translation: CASRPTGANTGELFF.

The chain is built from TRBV9 and TRBJ2-5; no definite D call. V dropped 2 bases and J dropped 4 bases, with 9 bases sitting between them. Per the germline V gene, CDR1 is SGDLS and CDR2 is YYNGEE. This CDR3 is 13 amino acids long. The CDR3 sequence is CASSVGSLETQYF. CDR3 nucleotides: TGTGCCAGCAGCGTCGGATCCCTAGAGACCCAGTACTTC.

In this sample, this clone turned up a few times. The J gene is TRBJ2-3, the V gene TRBV5-1; 12 bases map to TRBD2. Germline loops: CDR1 SGHRS, CDR2 YFSETQ. The CDR3 totals 16 residues. Losses at the gene ends were 3 bases for V and 0 bases for J; bases not matched to a gene: 2. The CDR3 is CASSSGLAGSTDTQYF. CDR3 DNA sequence: TGCGCCAGCAGCTCCGGACTAGCGGGGAGCACAGATACGCAGTATTTT. The full variable domain, completed using reference TRBV5-1 and TRBJ2-3, is KAGVTQTPRYLIKTRGQQVTLSCSPISGHRSVSWYQQTPGQGLQFLFEYFSETQRNKGNFPGRFSGRQFSNSRSEMNVSTLELGDSALYLCASSSGLAGSTDTQYFGPGTRLTVL.

The gene calls are TRBV18 and TRBJ2-6; D not certain. This CDR3 contains 16 residues. Germline CDR1 KGHSH, CDR2 LQKENI. The V end lost 5 bases, the J end lost 0 bases, and 11 bases lay between the germline ends. The CDR3 DNA reads as TGTGCCAGCTCATTCACGGACGGCTCTGGGGCCAACGTCCTGACTTTC. It codes for CASSFTDGSGANVLTF.

V usage is TRBV19 and J usage is TRBJ2-1; D uncertain. The germline V and J ends were trimmed by 3 bases and 5 bases, with 8 bases remaining between them. CDR1 and CDR2 (germline): LNHDA, SQIVND (reference sequence). The CDR3 is 13 residues long. In DNA, the CDR3 is TGTGCCAGTAGTATCCCCGCAGACAATGAGCAGTTCTTC. This translates into CASSIPADNEQFF.

This clone was observed a few times. V usage is TRBV28 and J usage is TRBJ2-5; D possibly uses TRBD1 or TRBD2 (6 bases each). The CDR3 runs to 13 residues. CDR1 is MDHEN and CDR2 is SYDVKM in the germline V gene. CDR3 nucleotide sequence: TGTGCGGGGGCGGGGCCATCGGAGGAGACCCAGTACTTC. This sequence encodes CAGAGPSEETQYF.